This T cell receptor (beta chain) was observed in a study of Graves' ophthalmopathy and Graves' hyperthyroidism. Whole-study findings and limits: Blood also held most thyroid clonotypes expanded above 0.001 frequency. Classification of ophthalmopathy versus stable hyperthyroidism by a 13-signature model yielded about 88% sensitivity and just under 84% specificity.

Active ophthalmopathy (CAS at least 3, NOSPECS at least 4), lasting under 3 months. This clonotype was detected many times. Its antigen is unknown. As the template, RNA transcripts were used to amplify TCR beta CDR3 regions. The first round was an RT-PCR with HTBI primers, and the second round was a multiplex PCR. A single record per CDR3 protein comes from TCRdb applying MiXCR to the multiplex PCR reads. The sample contains about 220,000 distinct CDR3 sequences, under 25% of which appear only once. The sequence derives from a woman between 45 and 60 years old with Graves' ophthalmopathy. Sequencing used peripheral blood.

This CDR3 is CASSEPPSPLHF. DNA for the CDR3: TGTGCCAGCAGTGAACCACCCTCACCCCTCCACTTT. The genes are TRBV2 and TRBJ1-6; D is ambiguous. Germline V lookup: CDR1 SNHLY, CDR2 FYNNEI. The CDR3 has 12 amino acids. V lost 2 bases, J lost 10 bases, and 6 bases lay in between.